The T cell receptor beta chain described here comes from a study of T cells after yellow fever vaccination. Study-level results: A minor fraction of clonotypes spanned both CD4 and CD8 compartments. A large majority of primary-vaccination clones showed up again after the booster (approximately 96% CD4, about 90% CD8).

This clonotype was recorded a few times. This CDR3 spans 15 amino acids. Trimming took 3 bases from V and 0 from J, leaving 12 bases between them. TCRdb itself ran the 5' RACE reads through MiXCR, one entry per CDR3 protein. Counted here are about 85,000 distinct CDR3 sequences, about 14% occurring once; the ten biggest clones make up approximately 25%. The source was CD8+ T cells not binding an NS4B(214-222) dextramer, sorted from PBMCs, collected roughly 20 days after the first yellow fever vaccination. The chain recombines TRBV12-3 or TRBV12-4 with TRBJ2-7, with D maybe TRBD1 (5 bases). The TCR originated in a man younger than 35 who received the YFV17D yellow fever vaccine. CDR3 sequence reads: CASSFGQGSSYEQYF. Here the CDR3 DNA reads TGTGCCAGCAGTTTTGGGCAGGGCAGCTCCTACGAGCAGTACTTC.